This TCR beta chain came from a study of a mutant IDH1 vaccine in newly diagnosed glioma. Study-level background: Once 4-6 weeks had passed after radiotherapy alone, vaccination started, or it started with temozolomide cycles. Radiotherapy, temozolomide, or both had been given previously, and both were given to most. Findings of the study overall: Researchers report vaccine-induced immune responses in approximately 93% of patients.

On this clone itself: Antigen specificity is unknown.

The CDR3 spans 15 residues. V lost 3 bases, J lost 0 bases, and 2 bases stayed unmatched. The germline V gene encodes CDR1 MNHEY and CDR2 SMNVEV (reference sequence). Stated time point: week 35, safety follow-up. Vaccinated patients received 300 ug of mutant IDH1 20-mer peptide per dose, with topical imiquimod. Clones were sequenced by immunoSEQ multiplex PCR, and TCRdb holds only the in-frame ones, with some missing. The sample holds some 46,000 clones, over 80% seen once. Sequenced material: PBMCs, taken from a glioma patient whose treatment included an IDH1 peptide vaccine. The gene calls are TRBV27 and TRBJ2-7; 10 bases are a match to TRBD2. This sequence originates from a man aged 45-60 years with glioma. The CDR3 here is CASSFVAGGSYEQYF. As DNA, the CDR3 is TGTGCCAGCAGTTTCGTAGCGGGAGGCTCCTACGAGCAGTACTTC.